The 30 T cell receptor beta chains in this list originate from one sample, sequenced in a study of cytomegalovirus exposure and HLA in healthy donors. The PCR employed 60 Vbeta primers together with 13 Jbeta primers. This table comes from immunoSEQ multiplex PCR, and its TCRdb copy is limited to in-frame clones, with some not included. In the table there are about 120,000 clones, roughly three quarters of which are singletons. Sequenced material: PBMCs. The receptor source for this set is a woman younger than 35 in good health and CMV-seronegative.

CDR3 loop: CATRFRNTEAFF. The CDR3 DNA reads TGTGCCACCCGTTTCCGGAACACTGAAGCTTTCTTT. The chain uses TRBV28 and TRBJ1-1; no clear D. The CDR3 covers 12 residues. The germline V gene encodes CDR1 MDHEN and CDR2 SYDVKM. V was clipped by 10 bases and J by 1 base, with 10 bases between them.

The chain employs TRBV9 and TRBJ2-2, with 10 nucleotides matching TRBD2. Per the germline V gene, CDR1 is SGDLS and CDR2 is YYNGEE. The CDR3 spans 16 residues. Trimming took 0 bases from V and 4 from J; bases not matched to a gene: 3. The CDR3 DNA reads as TGTGCCAGCAGCGTAGTTGCTAGCGGGGGCACCGGGGAGCTGTTTTTT. Its translation: CASSVVASGGTGELFF.

This clone came up a few times. The chain combines TRBV6-5 with TRBJ1-4; D not resolved. CDR3 length: 14 residues. V shed 6 bases and J shed 7 bases, with 15 bases lying between them. Germline lookup yields CDR1 MNHEY and CDR2 SVGAGI. The CDR3 DNA sequence: TGTGCCAGCAGCCAAGCGTTCCGAGGTGAAAAACTGTTTTTT. This sequence encodes CASSQAFRGEKLFF.

This clone is a singleton in its sample. CDR3 loop: CASSYSGNEQFF. The CDR3 nucleotides are TGTGCCAGCAGTTATTCGGGGAATGAGCAGTTCTTC. V is TRBV6-6 and J is TRBJ2-1, with TRBD2 as a possible D gene (5 bases). This CDR3 contains 12 residues. V was shortened by 3 bases and J by 7 bases, with 7 bases between the two germline ends. Germline CDR1 and CDR2: MNHNY and SVGAGI (reference sequence).

This clone was seen only a few times. J is TRBJ1-4 and V is TRBV6-1; 10 nucleotides line up with TRBD1. With V trimmed by 3 bases and J by 7 bases, 5 bases remained unmatched. This CDR3 contains 15 residues. Per germline, CDR1 MNHNS and CDR2 SASEGT. CDR3 in DNA: TGTGCCAGCAGTGAGCGGGACAGGGGTAGTGAAAAACTGTTTTTT. Its protein product is CASSERDRGSEKLFF.

The chain joins TRBV6-5 to TRBJ2-1, with TRBD1 matching 7 bases. This CDR3 comprises 14 residues. Germline V gene lookup returns CDR1 MNHEY and CDR2 SVGAGI. Germline trimming cut 8 bases from V and 4 bases from J; bases unmatched to any gene: 8. The CDR3 nucleotides are TGTGCCAGCGGCAGACAGGGTCCATACAATGAGCAGTTCTTC. Residues: CASGRQGPYNEQFF.

This clone came up once. This sequence joins TRBV6-1 and TRBJ1-4, with D perhaps TRBD1 (6 bases). The V gene's germline CDR1 is MNHNS and CDR2 SASEGT. The CDR3 is 13 amino acids. Trimming removed 6 bases from V and 8 bases from J, with 13 bases in between. CDR3 DNA sequence: TGTGCCAGCAGGTCCCCAGGACAGGAAAAACTGTTTTTT. Translation gives CASRSPGQEKLFF.

The rearrangement links TRBV9 to TRBJ1-1; 9 positions agree with TRBD1. CDR1 and CDR2 from the germline V gene are SGDLS and YYNGEE. The V segment lost 3 bases and the J segment 6 bases; nucleotides outside the gene matches: 9. This CDR3 has 15 amino acids. The CDR3 sequence is CASSASQGAVAEAFF. DNA of the CDR3: TGTGCCAGCAGCGCTTCACAGGGGGCGGTCGCTGAAGCTTTCTTT.

This clone was counted between two and nine times. The rearrangement joins TRBV27 to TRBJ2-2, with 11 bases fitting TRBD2. The trim removed 6 bases at V and 3 bases at J, leaving 6 bases unmatched. CDR1 and CDR2 (germline): MNHEY, SMNVEV (reference sequence). This CDR3 spans 16 amino acids. CDR3: CASRRRTSGYTGELFF. CDR3 DNA sequence: TGTGCCAGCAGAAGGAGGACTAGCGGGTACACCGGGGAGCTGTTTTTT.

The J gene is TRBJ1-1, the V gene TRBV2; a weak D match, TRBD1 (5 bases). The CDR3 length is 18 residues. Germline CDR1 SNHLY, CDR2 FYNNEI. V gave up 4 bases and J gave up 1 base, with 22 bases separating them. The CDR3 protein is CASSVESLGGFRNTEAFF. CDR3 nucleotides: TGTGCCAGCAGTGTAGAATCTCTGGGGGGGTTCAGGAACACTGAAGCTTTCTTT. Filled out from reference TRBV2 and TRBJ1-1, the complete variable domain reads EPEVTQTPSHQVTQMGQEVILRCVPISNHLYFYWYRQILGQKVEFLVSFYNNEISEKSEIFDDQFSVERPDGSNFTLKIRSTKLEDSAMYFCASSVESLGGFRNTEAFFGQGTRLTVV.

This clone was seen a handful of times. This chain links TRBV5-1 with TRBJ1-1, with 7 bases identical to TRBD1. Germline V gene sequence: CDR1 SGHRS, CDR2 YFSETQ. The ends lost 4 bases at V and 5 bases at J; junction bases unmatched: 5. This CDR3 spans 13 amino acids. The CDR3 DNA reads TGCGCCAGCAGCCATCAGGGGGGTACTGAAGCTTTCTTT. Protein sequence: CASSHQGGTEAFF.

This chain connects TRBV30 to TRBJ1-1; 7 nucleotides match TRBD1. The germline V gene has CDR1 GTSNPN and CDR2 SVGIG (reference sequence). The CDR3 contains 14 residues. J was trimmed by 4 bases and V by 3 bases; bases with no gene match: 8. In nucleotides, the CDR3 is TGTGCCTGGAGGGTACAGGGGTATCGCACTGAAGCTTTCTTT. Its protein product is CAWRVQGYRTEAFF.

V gene TRBV5-4 combines with J gene TRBJ1-1, with TRBD1 identical over 7 bases. This CDR3 comprises 14 residues. V lost 2 bases to trimming and J lost 2 bases; unmatched junction nucleotides: 3. CDR1 SGHNT and CDR2 YYREEE come from the germline V gene (reference sequence). CDR3 amino acids: CASSFGTVNTEAFF. The CDR3 DNA follows: TGTGCCAGCAGCTTCGGGACAGTCAACACTGAAGCTTTCTTT.

The chain couples TRBV25-1 to TRBJ2-1, with TRBD1 matching over 10 bases. This CDR3 contains 15 residues. Germline-derived CDR1 and CDR2 are MGHDK and SYGVNS. V lost 4 bases, J lost 2 bases, and 2 bases stayed unmatched. DNA of the CDR3: TGTGCCAGCAGTGTCGACAGGGGGCCCTACAATGAGCAGTTCTTC. It translates to CASSVDRGPYNEQFF.

The chain uses TRBV5-1 and TRBJ1-1; D remains ambiguous. Germline lookup yields CDR1 SGHRS and CDR2 YFSETQ. Trimming shortened V by 0 bases and J by 0 bases, and 9 bases separated the two germline ends. CDR3 length: 15 residues. CDR3 sequence (DNA): TGCGCCAGCAGCTTGGGGTGGCAGGTGAACACTGAAGCTTTCTTT. Protein product: CASSLGWQVNTEAFF.

This clone has just a few counts. V is TRBV7-9 and J is TRBJ1-1; D may be TRBD1 (6 bases). Germline CDR1 is SEHNR and CDR2 is FQNEAQ (reference sequence). The V gene lost 1 base and the J gene lost 11 bases, with 11 bases spanning the gap. The CDR3 is 12 amino acids. In nucleotides, the CDR3 is TGTGCCAGCAGCTTAGGACTTCAGGGGGCTTTCTTT. Its translation: CASSLGLQGAFF.

The chain recombines TRBV7-9 with TRBJ1-3, with 8 bases identical to TRBD1. Trimming took 5 bases from V and 0 from J; bases not matched to a gene: 9. This CDR3 is built from 17 residues. The germline V gene has CDR1 SEHNR and CDR2 FQNEAQ (reference sequence). CDR3 residues: CASSPGQGPSSGNTIYF. CDR3 DNA: TGTGCCAGCAGCCCTGGACAGGGACCAAGCTCTGGAAACACCATATATTTT. The variable domain in full, completed from reference TRBV7-9 and TRBJ1-3, reads DTGVSQNPRHKITKRGQNVTFRCDPISEHNRLYWYRQTLGQGPEFLTYFQNEAQLEKSRLLSDRFSAERPKGSFSTLEIQRTEQGDSAMYLCASSPGQGPSSGNTIYFGEGSWLTVV.

The gene calls are TRBV19 and TRBJ2-5; 9 nucleotides align to TRBD1. The CDR3 extends over 14 amino acids. V lost 5 bases and J lost 5; bases outside the gene matches: 6. Per the germline V gene, CDR1 is LNHDA and CDR2 is SQIVND (reference sequence). The CDR3 DNA follows: TGTGCCAGTAGTGGGACAGGGTTGGGCGAGACCCAGTACTTC. Amino acids: CASSGTGLGETQYF.

This rearrangement joins TRBV5-4 to TRBJ1-6, with 8 bases lining up with TRBD1. Unmatched junction bases numbered 8, after V lost 5 bases and J lost 7 bases. Germline V lookup: CDR1 SGHNT, CDR2 YYREEE (reference sequence). The CDR3 is 15 residues long. CDR3 sequence: CASSSRQGANSPLHF. The DNA of the CDR3 is TGTGCCAGCAGTTCTAGGCAGGGGGCGAATTCACCCCTCCACTTT.

The V call is TRBV9, the J call TRBJ2-2, with no clear D. This CDR3 contains 14 residues. V lost 3 bases, J lost 1 base, and 7 bases lay in between. Germline assignment: CDR1 SGDLS and CDR2 YYNGEE. CDR3 DNA sequence: TGTGCCAGCAGCGGAGAGTTGAACACCGGGGAGCTGTTTTTT. Its protein is CASSGELNTGELFF.

The V gene is TRBV2, the J gene TRBJ2-7; TRBD1 might be the D (6 bases). This CDR3 contains 15 residues. Trimming shortened V by 4 bases and J by 0 bases, and 13 bases separated the two germline ends. Germline-derived CDR1 and CDR2 are SNHLY and FYNNEI. The CDR3 region is CASSAPTGLSYEQYF. CDR3 bases: TGTGCCAGCAGTGCGCCGACAGGTCTCTCCTACGAGCAGTACTTC.

The rearrangement uses TRBV2 and TRBJ2-1; D is ambiguous. This CDR3 contains 14 residues. V gave up 3 bases and J gave up 6 bases, with 12 bases separating them. Germline values: CDR1 SNHLY, CDR2 FYNNEI. The CDR3 sequence is CASSDLLFSNEQFF. The CDR3, as DNA: TGTGCCAGCAGTGATCTATTGTTTAGCAATGAGCAGTTCTTC.

The sample holds a few counts of this clone. The rearrangement joins TRBV5-5 to TRBJ2-7; 9 bases agree with TRBD2. CDR1 is SGHKS and CDR2 is YYEKEE in the germline V gene (reference sequence). Trimming took 4 bases from V and 1 from J; bases not matched to a gene: 3. The CDR3 totals 14 residues. In nucleotides, the CDR3 is TGTGCCAGCAGCGCGACTAGCGGATCCTACGAGCAGTACTTC. Amino acids: CASSATSGSYEQYF. Variable domain in full (rest from reference TRBV5-5 and TRBJ2-7): DAGVTQSPTHLIKTRGQQVTLRCSPISGHKSVSWYQQVLGQGPQFIFQYYEKEERGRGNFPDRFSARQFPNYSSELNVNALLLGDSALYLCASSATSGSYEQYFGPGTRLTVT.

J is TRBJ1-4 and V is TRBV30, with a tentative D call TRBD1 (6 bases). In germline, CDR1 is GTSNPN, CDR2 SVGIG (reference sequence). The CDR3 contains 14 residues. Between the trimmed V and J ends, which lost 5 bases and 7 bases, there was a span of 17 bases. The CDR3, as DNA: TGTGCCTGGGGGGATGGGGGCCTGCGTGAAAAACTGTTTTTT. It is translated as CAWGDGGLREKLFF.

The chain combines TRBV5-4 with TRBJ2-7, with TRBD2 matching over 10 bases. The CDR3 totals 15 residues. The V gene end was trimmed by 3 bases and the J gene end by 0 bases; junction bases not matched to a gene: 3. Germline V gives CDR1 SGHNT, CDR2 YYREEE (reference sequence). CDR3 sequence (DNA): TGTGCCAGCAGCTACCTAGCGGGGGACTCCTACGAGCAGTACTTC. This gives the protein CASSYLAGDSYEQYF.

The genes are TRBV7-6 and TRBJ2-7, with 7 bases lining up with TRBD1. The CDR3 totals 15 residues. Germline V gene sequence: CDR1 SGHVS, CDR2 FNYEAQ. J lost 12 bases, V lost 4 bases, and 18 bases had no gene match. This CDR3 is CASSSDRASVSRLYF. In nucleotides, the CDR3 is TGTGCCAGCAGCTCAGACAGGGCCTCGGTATCTCGACTGTACTTC.

This chain links TRBV28 with TRBJ2-2, with a tentative D call TRBD1 (5 bases). CDR1 is MDHEN, CDR2 SYDVKM, per germline. The CDR3 contains 16 residues. Between the trimmed V and J ends, which lost 2 bases and 7 bases, there was a span of 17 bases. The CDR3 loop is CASSLRSQGGSGELFF. As DNA, the CDR3 is TGTGCCAGCAGTTTAAGGTCCCAGGGTGGTAGCGGGGAGCTGTTTTTT.

The V gene is TRBV10-3, the J gene TRBJ1-5, with 8 positions matching TRBD1. Unmatched junction bases numbered 7, after V lost 4 bases and J lost 2 bases. The CDR3 contains 16 residues. Per the germline V gene, CDR1 is ENHRY and CDR2 is SYGVKD. CDR3 bases: TGTGCCATCAGTGCCGCAGGGGGCCTCGGCAATCAGCCCCAGCATTTT. Its protein product is CAISAAGGLGNQPQHF.

The chain links TRBV28 to TRBJ1-6; D might be TRBD1 (5 bases). This CDR3 has 14 residues. V was pared by 8 bases and J by 2 bases, with 10 bases between. Germline V lookup: CDR1 MDHEN, CDR2 SYDVKM. CDR3 protein: CASGQGPYNSPLHF. The CDR3 DNA sequence: TGTGCCAGCGGACAAGGCCCCTATAATTCACCCCTCCACTTT.

This clone is a singleton in its sample. The V gene is TRBV6-5, the J gene TRBJ1-1, with D unclear. From germline, CDR1 is MNHEY and CDR2 SVGAGI. Deletions cut 2 bases from V and 2 bases from J, with 9 bases between. This CDR3 region has 14 residues. CDR3 amino acids: CASSYEEGNTEAFF. The DNA for the CDR3 is TGTGCCAGCAGTTACGAGGAGGGAAACACTGAAGCTTTCTTT.